Listed here are 21 T cell receptor beta chains from one sample, sequenced in a study of cytomegalovirus exposure and HLA in healthy donors. Researchers ran the PCR with 60 Vbeta and 13 Jbeta primers. The data were produced by immunoSEQ multiplex PCR, yet TCRdb's version contains in-frame clones alone and is incomplete. The table records about 120,000 clones, roughly 80% of them present only once. The sequenced material came from PBMCs. Source of these receptors: a woman in her forties in good health and CMV-seropositive.

The chain links TRBV5-1 to TRBJ2-3; no clear D. CDR1 is SGHRS and CDR2 is YFSETQ in the germline V gene. CDR3 size: 14 residues. V was trimmed by 4 bases and J by 4 bases, leaving 13 bases between them. DNA of the CDR3: TGCGCCAGCAGCCCGGAGCTTCTCTCAGATACGCAGTATTTT. Translating gives CASSPELLSDTQYF.

The chain couples TRBV10-3 to TRBJ2-5, with 9 positions matching TRBD2. V lost 5 bases and J lost 3; bases outside the gene matches: 4. Per germline, CDR1 ENHRY and CDR2 SYGVKD. The CDR3 length is 14 residues. Here the CDR3 reads CAISFRLAEETQYF. The DNA for the CDR3 is TGTGCCATCAGTTTTAGACTAGCGGAAGAGACCCAGTACTTC.

The chain joins TRBV7-2 to TRBJ1-1; D is uncertain. The CDR3 length is 12 residues. Deletions cut 2 bases from V and 3 bases from J, with 4 bases between. Germline assignment: CDR1 SGHTA and CDR2 FQGNSA. The CDR3 nucleotides read TGTGCCAGCAGCTTACAGTACACTGAAGCTTTCTTT. As protein: CASSLQYTEAFF.

The V gene is TRBV6-1, the J gene TRBJ1-2, with unresolved D. Germline CDR1 and CDR2: MNHNS and SASEGT. CDR3 length: 16 residues. V was clipped by 4 bases and J by 8 bases, with 23 bases between them. The CDR3 bases are TGTGCCAGCAGTGGTCCCCGCTCTTCACTGCACGTGGGCTACACCTTC. Amino acids: CASSGPRSSLHVGYTF.

J is TRBJ2-7 and V is TRBV20-1, with D possibly being TRBD1 (6 bases). The CDR3 covers 11 residues. V dropped 8 bases and J dropped 3 bases, with 11 bases sitting between them. Germline CDR1 is DFQATT and CDR2 is SNEGSKA (reference sequence). The CDR3 DNA sequence: TGCAGTCCCGCCAGGGGCTACGAGCAGTACTTC. This sequence encodes CSPARGYEQYF.

This clone was recorded once. The V and J genes are TRBV21-1 and TRBJ1-5; the D call in the table, TRBD1, was not verified against the DNA. TRBV21-1 is deemed a pseudogene. The CDR3 is made up of 19 amino acids. This CDR3 reads CASSTAKDRGASVYQPQHF. The CDR3 DNA is TGTGCCAGCAGCACTGCGAAAGACAGGGGCGCGAGTGTCTATCAGCCCCAGCATTTT.

V gene TRBV27 combines with J gene TRBJ2-1, with TRBD1 matching 7 bases. With 5 bases clipped from V and 9 bases from J, the junction kept 13 bases outside the gene matches. The CDR3 consists of 15 residues. Germline V CDR1 and CDR2: MNHEY, SMNVEV (reference sequence). The CDR3 spells CASSPLDRGRPEQFF. As DNA, the CDR3 is TGTGCCAGCAGTCCCCTCGATAGGGGGCGTCCTGAGCAGTTCTTC.

This chain uses TRBV11-2 with TRBJ1-3; 8 positions agree with TRBD1. V was pared by 7 bases and J by 0 bases, with 11 bases of the junction left unmatched. The CDR3 covers 17 residues. Looked up from germline, CDR1 is SGHAT and CDR2 is FQNNGV. The CDR3 coding sequence is TGTGCCAGCAAGCGGACAGGGCAACCGACCTCTGGAAACACCATATATTTT. Translating it yields CASKRTGQPTSGNTIYF. The whole variable domain, remainder taken from reference TRBV11-2 and TRBJ1-3, is EAGVAQSPRYKIIEKRQSVAFWCNPISGHATLYWYQQILGQGPKLLIQFQNNGVVDDSQLPKDRFSAERLKGVDSTLKIQPAKLEDSAVYLCASKRTGQPTSGNTIYFGEGSWLTVV.

This clone was seen a few times. Other DNA sequences in this sample translate to the same CDR3. The rearrangement joins TRBV6-5 to TRBJ1-5; D ambiguous. Per the germline V gene, CDR1 is MNHEY and CDR2 is SVGAGI. This CDR3 region has 13 residues. The V end was cut by 10 bases, the J end by 2 bases, with 12 bases between. DNA of the CDR3: TGTGCCACCCGGCCCCGGGGCAATCAGCCCCAGCATTTT. It encodes CATRPRGNQPQHF.

The chain combines TRBV9 with TRBJ2-2, with D perhaps TRBD1 (5 bases). The CDR3 is 13 residues long. V was shortened by 1 base and J by 6 bases, with 7 bases between the two germline ends. Germline CDR1 SGDLS, CDR2 YYNGEE. The DNA for the CDR3 is TGTGCCAGCAGCGTAAGGGGCCCCGGGGAGCTGTTTTTT. It yields the protein CASSVRGPGELFF.

The chain couples TRBV2 to TRBJ2-3; D perhaps matches TRBD1 (6 bases). Trimming left V 4 bases short and J 0 bases short, with 11 bases between. Per the germline V gene, CDR1 is SNHLY and CDR2 is FYNNEI. This CDR3 has 15 amino acids. The CDR3 loop reads CASSVQGLSTDTQYF. CDR3 bases: TGTGCCAGCAGTGTACAGGGATTAAGCACAGATACGCAGTATTTT.

The J gene is TRBJ2-5, the V gene TRBV7-2; D may be TRBD2 (6 bases). Germline loops: CDR1 SGHTA, CDR2 FQGNSA. The CDR3 covers 14 residues. V was trimmed by 5 bases and J by 5 bases, leaving 15 bases between them. Written as DNA, the CDR3 is TGTGCCAGCAGCACCGGAAGGGCGGGGGAGACCCAGTACTTC. Protein: CASSTGRAGETQYF. The whole variable domain, filled in from reference TRBV7-2 and TRBJ2-5, reads GAGVSQSPSNKVTEKGKDVELRCDPISGHTALYWYRQSLGQGLEFLIYFQGNSAPDKSGLPSDRFSAERTGGSVSTLTIQRTQQEDSAVYLCASSTGRAGETQYFGPGTRLLVL.

This clone has just one count. J is TRBJ1-1 and V is TRBV27; D might be TRBD1 (5 bases). The CDR3 covers 13 residues. Trimming shortened V by 3 bases and J by 7 bases, and 12 bases separated the two germline ends. Germline V lookup: CDR1 MNHEY, CDR2 SMNVEV (reference sequence). Here the CDR3 reads CASSFGGSLEAFF. The CDR3 bases are TGTGCCAGCAGTTTCGGGGGGAGCCTTGAAGCTTTCTTT.

The rearrangement links TRBV9 to TRBJ2-2, with TRBD2 identical over 7 bases. The CDR3 is 15 amino acids. The germline V gene encodes CDR1 SGDLS and CDR2 YYNGEE. Trimming at V came to 0 bases and at J to 6 bases, leaving 5 bases not matched to a gene. CDR3 DNA: TGTGCCAGCAGCGTAGCCGGGACTAACGCCGGGGAGCTGTTTTTT. The encoded protein is CASSVAGTNAGELFF.

V gene TRBV4-1 combines with J gene TRBJ2-1; D perhaps matches TRBD1 (6 bases). The germline gives CDR1 MGHRA, CDR2 YSYEKL. The CDR3 length is 16 residues. Trimming left V 1 base short and J 6 bases short, with 16 bases between. CDR3 sequence: CASSQGSLPGVNEQFF. The CDR3 DNA follows: TGCGCCAGCAGCCAAGGCTCGCTTCCAGGGGTCAATGAGCAGTTCTTC.

The chain combines TRBV9 with TRBJ2-3; D remains ambiguous. CDR1 is SGDLS and CDR2 is YYNGEE in the germline V gene. Deletions cut 1 base from V and 4 bases from J, with 10 bases between. The CDR3 spans 14 residues. In DNA form, the CDR3 reads TGTGCCAGCAGCGTATCCGGGTTGGCAGATACGCAGTATTTT. Its protein product is CASSVSGLADTQYF.

The chain carries TRBV7-3 and TRBJ2-1, with 9 bases lining up with TRBD2. After removal of 5 bases from V and 4 bases from J, the junction contained 9 bases not matched to a gene. Germline-derived CDR1 and CDR2 are SGHTA and FQGTGA. The CDR3 covers 16 residues. CDR3 residues: CASSPGGLAGYNEQFF. The DNA for the CDR3 is TGTGCCAGCAGCCCTGGTGGGCTAGCGGGATACAATGAGCAGTTCTTC.

The chain has TRBV13 and TRBJ1-2; 7 bases map to TRBD1. The CDR3 loop spans 15 amino acids. V dropped 3 bases and J dropped 4; count of bases not matched to a gene: 8. Looked up from germline, CDR1 is PRHDT and CDR2 is FYEKMQ (reference sequence). The CDR3 DNA sequence: TGTGCCAGCAGCTTCGAGGGGGCGGGCGCCTATGGCTACACCTTC. It translates to CASSFEGAGAYGYTF.

The DNA of the CDR3 is TGCGCCAGCAGCCAAGATCTTGTGGAGCCAGTGATGGCTTTCTTT. This encodes CASSQDLVEPVMAFF. The chain couples TRBV4-1 to TRBJ1-1; D is unresolved. CDR3 length: 15 amino acids. Trimming removed 0 bases from V and 11 bases from J, with 19 bases in between. Germline V gene sequence: CDR1 MGHRA, CDR2 YSYEKL.

The CDR3 loop is CASSPRDRVDSPLHF. CDR3 bases: TGTGCCAGCAGCCCAAGGGACAGGGTGGATTCACCCCTCCACTTT. This sequence joins TRBV9 and TRBJ1-6, with TRBD1 matching over 9 bases. Germline assignment: CDR1 SGDLS and CDR2 YYNGEE. The CDR3 has 15 amino acids. The J segment lost 8 bases and the V segment lost 4 bases, leaving 7 bases of the junction unmatched.

The V gene is TRBV30, the J gene TRBJ1-5; D perhaps matches TRBD1 (6 bases). Germline V gene data show CDR1 as GTSNPN and CDR2 as SVGIG (reference sequence). This CDR3 is 11 amino acids long. Trimming took off 2 bases at V and 11 bases at J, with 10 bases between the two ends. The CDR3 is CAWSSGQSQHF. The CDR3 DNA follows: TGTGCCTGGAGTTCCGGACAGTCCCAGCATTTT.